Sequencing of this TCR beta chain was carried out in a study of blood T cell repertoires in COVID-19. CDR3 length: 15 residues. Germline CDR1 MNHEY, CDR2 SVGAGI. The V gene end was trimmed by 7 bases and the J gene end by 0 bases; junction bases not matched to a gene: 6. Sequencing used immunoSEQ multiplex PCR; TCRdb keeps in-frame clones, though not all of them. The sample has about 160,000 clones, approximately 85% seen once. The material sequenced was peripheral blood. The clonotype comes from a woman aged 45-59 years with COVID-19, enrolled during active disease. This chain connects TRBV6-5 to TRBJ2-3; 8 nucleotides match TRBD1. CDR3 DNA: TGTGCCAGCATTCGAGGACAGGGAAGCACAGATACGCAGTATTTT. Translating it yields CASIRGQGSTDTQYF.